This entry features one T cell receptor (beta chain) sequence. Its antigen is undetermined. TCRdb itself ran the RT-PCR reads through MiXCR, one entry per CDR3 protein. The table shows 250,000 to 350,000 distinct CDR3 sequences, with around 20% occurring only once. CDR1 is ENHRY and CDR2 is SYGVKD in the germline V gene. The J segment lost 5 bases and the V segment lost 6 bases, leaving 15 bases of the junction unmatched. The CDR3 sequence is 17 residues long. This entry belongs to a study of response to subunit inactivated influenza vaccine. Broader study findings: The authors suggested that few new T cells are recruited per seasonal influenza vaccination.

The V call is TRBV10-3, the J call TRBJ2-3; 9 bases agree with TRBD2. The specimen was PBMCs from blood, collected less than 22 months after vaccination. This clonotype was obtained from a man between 50 and 69 years old who received an inactivated influenza vaccine. The CDR3 here is CAISDPSRGGVGDTQYF. CDR3 bases: TGTGCCATCAGCGACCCTTCCCGCGGGGGGGTTGGAGATACGCAGTATTTT.